This T cell receptor beta chain emerged from a study of read filtering for tumor transcriptome and immune sequencing. Overall study results and limits: RNA-seq captured clonotypes less deeply and reliably than IR-seq.

From roughly 390 ng of RNA, a library with molecular barcoded alpha/delta and beta/gamma adaptors was made. Each CDR3 protein is one row after TCRdb ran MiXCR on the reads. This sample has 39,000 or so distinct CDR3 sequences, with more than 13% found just once. This clonotype occurred many times. The antigen is unknown. The germline V gene encodes CDR1 SGHKS and CDR2 YYEKEE (reference sequence). The CDR3 has 15 amino acids. The ends were cut back, 6 bases at V and 0 bases at J, with 12 bases in the middle. The sequence came from a donor over 35 with multiple myeloma. The sequenced sample consisted of a population of CD138-negative cells sorted from bone marrow. The rearrangement joins TRBV5-5 to TRBJ2-2; no clear D. Here the CDR3 DNA reads TGTGCCAGCACCCCTGCATTTCCGAACACCGGGGAGCTGTTTTTT. Translated, it gives CASTPAFPNTGELFF.